This T cell receptor beta chain was sequenced for a study of blood T cell repertoires in COVID-19. The wider study: Acute and convalescent COVID-19 specimens originated in the United States, Italy and Spain. PBMCs, B-cell-depleted T cells, or T cells were the source of the cDNA or gDNA that made up the material.

Authors' data handling: Counts of nucleated cells, estimated from reference gene primer amplification, were obtained. Method: immunoSEQ multiplex PCR; TCRdb's copy keeps in-frame clones and lacks some. V and J calls plus clone size are reproduced from that table; the DNA served to infer D and trimming. Counted here are 400,000 to 450,000 clones, over 75% occurring once; the ten biggest clones make up about 1.4%. Deletions cut 7 bases from V and 3 bases from J, with 20 bases between. The V gene's germline CDR1 is SGHRS and CDR2 YFSETQ. The CDR3 is 15 amino acids. This receptor was identified in a woman aged 40 to 50 with COVID-19, enrolled during active disease. The V gene is TRBV5-1, the J gene TRBJ2-7, with a possible D match to TRBD2 (5 bases). The specimen was peripheral blood. CDR3 DNA: TGCGCCAGCCGTCCTACCTCCCGGGAAGGCTACGAGCAGTACTTC. Translated: CASRPTSREGYEQYF.